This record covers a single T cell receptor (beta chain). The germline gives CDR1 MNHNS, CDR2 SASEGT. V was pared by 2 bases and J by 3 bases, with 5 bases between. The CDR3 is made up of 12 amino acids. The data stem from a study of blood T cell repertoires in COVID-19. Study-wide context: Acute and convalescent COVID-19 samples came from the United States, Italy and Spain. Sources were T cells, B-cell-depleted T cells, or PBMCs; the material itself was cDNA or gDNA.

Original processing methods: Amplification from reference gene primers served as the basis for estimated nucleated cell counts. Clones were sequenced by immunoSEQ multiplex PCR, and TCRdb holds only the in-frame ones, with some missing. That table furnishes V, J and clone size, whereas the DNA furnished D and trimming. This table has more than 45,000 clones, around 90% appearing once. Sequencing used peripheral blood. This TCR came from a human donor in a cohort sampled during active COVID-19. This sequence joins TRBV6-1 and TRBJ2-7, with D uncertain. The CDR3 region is CASSEFRYEQYV. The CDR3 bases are TGTGCCAGCAGTGAATTTCGCTACGAGCAGTACGTC.